This TCR beta chain was captured in a study of blood T cell repertoires in COVID-19. Cohort 3 recovery required two negative PCRs, clearance, or symptom resolution. The germline V gene encodes CDR1 SGDLS and CDR2 YYNGEE. This CDR3 is built from 14 residues. The germline V and J ends were trimmed by 0 bases and 7 bases, with 14 bases remaining between them. This clone was detected once. Profiling relied on immunoSEQ multiplex PCR, and the TCRdb table lists in-frame clones only, not all of them. The sample contains 360,000 or so clones, roughly four fifths of which appear only once. The TCR originated in a woman aged 50 to 60 who had recovered from COVID-19. The rearrangement joins TRBV9 to TRBJ2-7; no reliable D call. The sequencing sample was made of PBMCs or T cells enriched from blood (not recorded which). In DNA, the CDR3 is TGTGCCAGCAGCGTAGGCTCAGTTTCCCATGAGCAGTACTTC. Protein: CASSVGSVSHEQYF.